This T cell receptor (beta chain) emerged from a study of radiation and T cells in renal cell carcinoma. The CDR3 is 14 residues long. Trimming stripped 3 bases from V and 4 bases from J, with 10 bases between. Germline assignment: CDR1 MGHDK and CDR2 SYGVNS. Findings of the study overall: In blood, top tumor clones expanded by 2 weeks, shrinking by 4.

The time point denotes: blood 4 weeks post-SBRT, at nephrectomy. Treatment given: 15 Gy SBRT to primary tumor, nephrectomy 4 weeks later. Nephrectomy followed 15 Gy stereotactic body radiation by 4 weeks. This clone has a single count. The antigen remains unidentified. Only in-frame clones appear in the TCRdb table, and some are missing; sequencing was by immunoSEQ multiplex PCR. The table records about 77,000 clones, around four fifths of them present only once. This clonotype originated in an older woman with renal cell carcinoma. The chain employs TRBV25-1 and TRBJ1-3; the D is unclear. Sequences were derived from blood, sampled from a patient whose treatment included radiotherapy and nephrectomy. CDR3: CASSDLTPGNTIYF. CDR3 in DNA: TGTGCCAGCAGTGACCTTACTCCGGGAAACACCATATATTTT.